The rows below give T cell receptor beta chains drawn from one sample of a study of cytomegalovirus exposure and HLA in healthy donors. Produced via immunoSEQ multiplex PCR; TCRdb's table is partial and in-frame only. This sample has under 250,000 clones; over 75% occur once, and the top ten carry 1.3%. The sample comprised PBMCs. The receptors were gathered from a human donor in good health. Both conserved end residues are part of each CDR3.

CASRDSQETQYF,TRBV5-4,TRBJ2-5
CASSLASGASGSTNIQYF,TRBV7-2,TRBJ2-4
CASSEATFANYGYTF,TRBV6-1,TRBJ1-2
CASTGQVGSYEQYF,TRBV6-5,TRBJ2-7
CASSRGHQGYTF,TRBV19,TRBJ1-2
CASSRTGDGYTF,TRBV6-5,TRBJ1-2
CASSELADNEQFF,TRBV2,TRBJ2-1
CASGLRTSGNEQFF,TRBV2,TRBJ2-1
CASLGGLASPDTQYF,TRBV18,TRBJ2-3
CSVERQVRSNYGYTF,TRBV29-1,TRBJ1-2
CASSPQQGLEETQYF,TRBV18,TRBJ2-5
CASSGPGGLGTDTQYF,TRBV28,TRBJ2-3
CASSLDEGGLSAFF,TRBV7-9,TRBJ1-1
CAISEARGITMNTEAFF,TRBV10-3,TRBJ1-1
CASSILGQGGTDTQYF,TRBV7-3,TRBJ2-3
CASSFRGLAPKTPYNEQFF,TRBV7-3,TRBJ2-1
CASRRQGPYGYTF,TRBV9,TRBJ1-2
CASSTRDSSTDTQYF,TRBV19,TRBJ2-3
CASTKDRPNTEAFF,TRBV2,TRBJ1-1
CASSQDRLNTEAFF,TRBV7-9,TRBJ1-1
CATSRDREGEKLFF,TRBV15,TRBJ1-4
CASSIQEERHSPLHF,TRBV19,TRBJ1-6
CASSFDDRDTEAFF,TRBV5-8,TRBJ1-1
CASSSARGNEQFF,TRBV27,TRBJ2-1
CATSVGIGQQPQHF,TRBV15,TRBJ1-5
CASSIKIGVGGTEAFF,TRBV19,TRBJ1-1
CASSFLYGGNSPLHF,TRBV7-2,TRBJ1-6
CASSLARTGEETQYF,TRBV11-3,TRBJ2-5
CASSKALIGQPHGAQYF,TRBV21-1,TRBJ2-5
CASSYSEREQFF,TRBV6-6,TRBJ2-1
CASSPIEEVEAFF,TRBV18,TRBJ1-1
CASSDRGAGNTIYF,TRBV6-1,TRBJ1-3
CASITRRGNTEAFF,TRBV6-5,TRBJ1-1
CASARGSKDTQYF,TRBV10-2,TRBJ2-3
CASSSDRGTGNTIYF,TRBV5-4,TRBJ1-3
CASSLGASGSRDEQFF,TRBV5-1,TRBJ2-1
CASSSPGTEAFF,TRBV28,TRBJ1-1
CASSRGGGGVDTQYF,TRBV5-4,TRBJ2-3
CASSPRRGAYEQYF,TRBV6-6,TRBJ2-7
CASSLEAGSSYEQYF,TRBV7-6,TRBJ2-7
CASSLTQNAGNTIYF,TRBV7-9,TRBJ1-3
CASSEGTSGRGSYNEQFF,TRBV2,TRBJ2-1
CASSLGPGLDYEQYF,TRBV5-6,.
CASSLMLAGVREQYF,TRBV5-1,TRBJ2-7